These T cell receptor beta chains were read from a single sample in a study of T cells after yellow fever vaccination. TCRdb used MiXCR to reprocess the 5' RACE reads, holding one entry per CDR3 protein. The sample records 120,000 to 150,000 distinct CDR3 sequences, about 8% being singletons. Sequenced material: CD4+ T cells sorted from PBMCs, taken 5 days after the yellow fever booster vaccination. Source of these receptors: a man aged 25 to 40 who received the YFV17D yellow fever vaccine. Each CDR3 is given with its conserved first and last residue. D genes are given only for firm matches. Not all rows give a size; the values are once, few, many and, for expanded clones, a class.

size	D	V	J	DNA	CDR3
few	.	TRBV20-1	TRBJ2-1	TGCAGTGCTAGAGTCCGGTCCGCTAGTGGGTACAATGAGCAGTTCTTC	CSARVRSASGYNEQFF
many	.	TRBV3-1	TRBJ2-3	TGTGCCAGCAGCCAAAACCCGGCAGATACGCAGTATTTT	CASSQNPADTQYF
many	TRBD1	TRBV7-2	TRBJ2-7	TGTGCCAGCAGCTTAAGGACAGGACCCCGGGACGAGCAGTACTTC	CASSLRTGPRDEQYF
many	.	TRBV6-5	TRBJ1-1	TGTGCCAGCAGGATGGACAGCGGAAACACTGAAGCTTTCTTT	CASRMDSGNTEAFF
many	TRBD2	TRBV20-1	TRBJ2-5	TGCAGTGCCGTAGGCGGGGGAGCAACTGAGACCCAGTACTTC	CSAVGGGATETQYF
many	.	TRBV19	TRBJ1-2	TGTGCCAGTATGGAGGGTTCCTATGGCTACACCTTC	CASMEGSYGYTF
many	.	TRBV7-9	TRBJ2-1	TGTGCCAGCAGCTTGACAAGGGACACCTACAATGAGCAGTTCTTC	CASSLTRDTYNEQFF
few	TRBD2	TRBV23-1	TRBJ2-2	TGCGCCAGCATCTCGGGCGGGAGGCCCCGCGGGACCGGGGAGCTGTTTTTT	CASISGGRPRGTGELFF
many	.	TRBV5-1	TRBJ2-7	TGCGCCAGCAGCCCCGCCCGGACAGAGACGCCACCCGTCTACGAGCAGTACTTC	CASSPARTETPPVYEQYF
many	.	TRBV15	TRBJ1-5	TGTGCCACCAGCAGAGCGGGGGGCGAGCCCAATCAGCCCCAGCATTTT	CATSRAGGEPNQPQHF
many	TRBD2	TRBV15	TRBJ2-1	TGTGCCACCAGCAGGACCGGGACTAGTGGCGATGAGCAGTTCTTC	CATSRTGTSGDEQFF
many	.	TRBV20-1	TRBJ2-3	TGCAGTGCTAGAGTCCACCGCACAGATACGCAGTATTTT	CSARVHRTDTQYF
many	.	TRBV30	TRBJ2-1	TGTGCCTGGACCGGAGGTGGGCTACGGTCGCACAATGAGCAGTTCTTC	CAWTGGGLRSHNEQFF
.	TRBD1	TRBV5-8	TRBJ2-1	TGTGCCAGCAGCTTTGGGACAGGGGATGAGCAGTTCTTC	CASSFGTGDEQFF
many	.	TRBV4-3	TRBJ2-5	TGCGCCAGCAGCCAAGATAACACCCTATTAAGGGCCCAGTACTTC	CASSQDNTLLRAQYF
.	TRBD2	TRBV20-1	TRBJ2-7	TGCAGTGCTACCACCCTCGGGGATCACGGGGGGGAGCAGTACTTC	CSATTLGDHGGEQYF
many	.	TRBV7-3	TRBJ2-1	TGTGCCAGCAGCCTTGGCCTCTTTTACAATGAGCAGTTCTTC	CASSLGLFYNEQFF
many	TRBD1	TRBV7-8	TRBJ2-1	TGTGCCAGCAGCTGGAGGGACAGGGGGAACAATGAGCAGTTCTTC	CASSWRDRGNNEQFF
many	TRBD2	TRBV6-5	TRBJ2-7	TGTGCCAGCAGTTACCCTGGGCGGCTAGCGGGTCCCTCCTACGAGCAGTACTTC	CASSYPGRLAGPSYEQYF
.	TRBD1	TRBV12-3/TRBV12-4	TRBJ2-7	TGTGCCAGCAGTCCGGAACAGGGGGATTACGAGCAGTACTTC	CASSPEQGDYEQYF
many	TRBD2	TRBV10-2	TRBJ2-7	TGCGCCAGCAGCGATAGGACTAGCGGGAGAATGGGGGAGGTGTACGAGCAGTACTTC	CASSDRTSGRMGEVYEQYF
many	.	TRBV6-6	TRBJ1-6	TGTGCCAGCAGATTCGGGATAAATTCACCCCTCCACTTT	CASRFGINSPLHF
many	.	TRBV5-1	TRBJ2-6	TGCGCCAGCTCCAGGACGGGGGCTAGCTCTGGGGCCAACGTCCTGACTTTC	CASSRTGASSGANVLTF
many	.	TRBV20-1	TRBJ2-5	TGCAGTGCTAGCGGACGTTCGGGAAGGGAAGAGACCCAGTACTTC	CSASGRSGREETQYF
many	.	TRBV5-1	TRBJ2-7	TGCGCCAGCAGCTTGGCCAGCGGATACGAGCAGTACTTC	CASSLASGYEQYF
many	TRBD2	TRBV11-2	TRBJ2-1	TGTGCCAGCAGCTCCGGGACTAAGTGGCAGTTCTTC	CASSSGTKWQFF
many	.	TRBV7-6	TRBJ2-3	TGTGCCAGCAATCAGGGAATGAGGACAGATACGCAGTATTTT	CASNQGMRTDTQYF
many	TRBD1	TRBV11-1	TRBJ2-3	TGTGCCAGCAGCTTAGCGCGCTGGGACAGCCCGGTGGGCAATACGCAGTATTTT	CASSLARWDSPVGNTQYF
many	TRBD1	TRBV7-2	TRBJ2-2	TGTGCCAGCAGCCCCATGGGACAGGGGATCGGGGAGCTGTTTTTT	CASSPMGQGIGELFF
.	.	TRBV28	TRBJ2-7	TGTGCCACCCAGTCCGCGGGGAGCTCCTACGAGCAGTACTTC	CATQSAGSSYEQYF
many	.	TRBV7-9	TRBJ2-7	TGTGCCAGCTCCCGTTCCAAGGAGCAGTACTTC	CASSRSKEQYF
many	TRBD2	TRBV27	TRBJ2-5	TGTGCCAGCAGTTTCGCGGGAGCGGTCCAAGAGACCCAGTACTTC	CASSFAGAVQETQYF
.	TRBD2	TRBV6-5	TRBJ2-1	TGTGCCAGCAGTTCTACGGGACTAGGGGACAATGAGCAGTTCTTC	CASSSTGLGDNEQFF
many	TRBD2	TRBV6-2/TRBV6-3	TRBJ2-3	TGTGCCAGCAGCATACTAGCGGGAGCTGGAGATACGCAGTATTTT	CASSILAGAGDTQYF
few	.	TRBV15	TRBJ2-3	TGTGCCACCAGCAGACCAGGGACAGATACGCAGTATTTT	CATSRPGTDTQYF
many	.	TRBV7-2	TRBJ2-3	TGTGCCAGCAGCCTGCTTGGTGCGGTTAGCACAGATACGCAGTATTTT	CASSLLGAVSTDTQYF
.	TRBD2	TRBV7-2	TRBJ2-5	TGTGCCAGCAGCTTAGCCCATAGCGGGAGCGGGGAGACCCAGTACTTC	CASSLAHSGSGETQYF
many	.	TRBV29-1	TRBJ2-5	TGCAGCGTAGGCACAGGGCTGGAGACCCAGTACTTC	CSVGTGLETQYF
.	TRBD1	TRBV4-3	TRBJ2-1	TGCGCCAGCAGCCAAGATCGGGACAGCCGTATAGAGCAGTTCTTC	CASSQDRDSRIEQFF
many	.	TRBV5-8	TRBJ2-5	TGTGCCAGCAGCTTGGACAGGTTCTTTAAAGAGACCCAGTACTTC	CASSLDRFFKETQYF
many	TRBD2	TRBV15	TRBJ2-3	TGTGCCACCAGCAGAGTACGCGGGAGTCTGGCAGATACGCAGTATTTT	CATSRVRGSLADTQYF